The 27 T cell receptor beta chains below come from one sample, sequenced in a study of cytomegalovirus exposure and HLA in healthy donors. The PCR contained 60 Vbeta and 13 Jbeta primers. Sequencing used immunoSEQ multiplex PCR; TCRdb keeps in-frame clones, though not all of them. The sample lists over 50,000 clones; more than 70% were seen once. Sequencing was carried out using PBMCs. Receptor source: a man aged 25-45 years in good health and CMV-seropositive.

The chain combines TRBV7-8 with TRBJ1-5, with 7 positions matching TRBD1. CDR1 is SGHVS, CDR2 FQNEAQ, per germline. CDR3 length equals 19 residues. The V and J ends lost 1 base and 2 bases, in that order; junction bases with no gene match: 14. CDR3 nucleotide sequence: TGTGCCAGCAGCTTAGGTCCGGAGACAGGGTATATTGGCAATCAGCCCCAGCATTTT. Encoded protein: CASSLGPETGYIGNQPQHF.

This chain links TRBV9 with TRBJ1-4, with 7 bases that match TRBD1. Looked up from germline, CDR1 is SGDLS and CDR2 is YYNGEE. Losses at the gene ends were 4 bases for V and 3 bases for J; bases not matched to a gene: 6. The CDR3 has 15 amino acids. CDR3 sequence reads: CASSPRQGPNEKLFF. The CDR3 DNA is TGTGCCAGCAGCCCCCGACAGGGCCCTAATGAAAAACTGTTTTTT.

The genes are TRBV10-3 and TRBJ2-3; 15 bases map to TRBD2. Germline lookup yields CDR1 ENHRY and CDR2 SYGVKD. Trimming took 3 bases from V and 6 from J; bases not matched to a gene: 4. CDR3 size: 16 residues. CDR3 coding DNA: TGTGCCATCAGTGATCCTGGACTAGCGGGAGGGGATACGCAGTATTTT. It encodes CAISDPGLAGGDTQYF.

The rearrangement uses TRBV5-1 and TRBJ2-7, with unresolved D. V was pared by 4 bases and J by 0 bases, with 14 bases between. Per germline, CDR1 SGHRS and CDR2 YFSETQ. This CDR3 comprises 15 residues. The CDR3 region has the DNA TGCGCCAGCAGCCCGGGTGATCTCCCCTCCTACGAGCAGTACTTC. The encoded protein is CASSPGDLPSYEQYF.

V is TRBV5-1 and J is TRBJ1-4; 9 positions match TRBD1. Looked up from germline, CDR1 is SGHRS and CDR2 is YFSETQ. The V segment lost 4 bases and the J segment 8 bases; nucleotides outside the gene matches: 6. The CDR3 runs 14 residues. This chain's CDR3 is CASSAGQGREKLFF. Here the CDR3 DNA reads TGCGCCAGCAGCGCGGGACAGGGAAGGGAAAAACTGTTTTTT. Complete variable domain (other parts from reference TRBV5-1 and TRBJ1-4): KAGVTQTPRYLIKTRGQQVTLSCSPISGHRSVSWYQQTPGQGLQFLFEYFSETQRNKGNFPGRFSGRQFSNSRSEMNVSTLELGDSALYLCASSAGQGREKLFFGSGTQLSVL.

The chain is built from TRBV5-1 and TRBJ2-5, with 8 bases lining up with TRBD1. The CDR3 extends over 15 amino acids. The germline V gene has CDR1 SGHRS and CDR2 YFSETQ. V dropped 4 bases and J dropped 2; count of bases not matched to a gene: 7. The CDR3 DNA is TGCGCCAGCAGCCCACAGGGGGGTCCACAAGAGACCCAGTACTTC. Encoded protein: CASSPQGGPQETQYF.

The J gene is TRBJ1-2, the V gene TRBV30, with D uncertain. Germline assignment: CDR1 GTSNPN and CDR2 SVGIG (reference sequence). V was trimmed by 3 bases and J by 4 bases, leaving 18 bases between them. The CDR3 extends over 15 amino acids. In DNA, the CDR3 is TGTGCCTGGAGCGTTTGGGCCACGAAGACCTATGGCTACACCTTC. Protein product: CAWSVWATKTYGYTF.

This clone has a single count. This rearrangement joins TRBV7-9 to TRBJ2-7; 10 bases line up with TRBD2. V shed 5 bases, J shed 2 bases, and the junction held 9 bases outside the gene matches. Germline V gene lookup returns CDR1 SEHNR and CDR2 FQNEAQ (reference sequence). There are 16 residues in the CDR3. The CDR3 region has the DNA TGTGCCAGCAGCGCCACGGGACTAGCGCCTACCTACGAGCAGTACTTC. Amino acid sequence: CASSATGLAPTYEQYF. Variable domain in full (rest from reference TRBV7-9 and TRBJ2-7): DTGVSQNPRHKITKRGQNVTFRCDPISEHNRLYWYRQTLGQGPEFLTYFQNEAQLEKSRLLSDRFSAERPKGSFSTLEIQRTEQGDSAMYLCASSATGLAPTYEQYFGPGTRLTVT.

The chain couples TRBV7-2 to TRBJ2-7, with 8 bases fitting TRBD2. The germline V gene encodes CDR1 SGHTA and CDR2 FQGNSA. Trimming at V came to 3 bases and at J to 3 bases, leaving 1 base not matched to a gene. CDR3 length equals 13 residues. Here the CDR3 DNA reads TGTGCCAGCAGCTTCCTAGCGGGCTACGAGCAGTACTTC. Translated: CASSFLAGYEQYF.

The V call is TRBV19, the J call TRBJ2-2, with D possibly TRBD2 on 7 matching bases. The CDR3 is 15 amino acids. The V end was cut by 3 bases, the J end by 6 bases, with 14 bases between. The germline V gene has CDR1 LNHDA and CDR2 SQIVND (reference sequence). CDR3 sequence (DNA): TGTGCCAGTAGTATTCGGGGGGCGCAGGCCGGGGAGCTGTTTTTT. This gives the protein CASSIRGAQAGELFF.

The CDR3 here is CASSIDLREKLFF. The CDR3 DNA reads as TGTGCCAGCAGCATCGACTTGAGGGAAAAACTGTTTTTT. This chain links TRBV5-4 with TRBJ1-4; D gene ambiguous. In germline, CDR1 is SGHNT, CDR2 YYREEE (reference sequence). V was trimmed by 4 bases and J by 8 bases, leaving 12 bases between them. The CDR3 covers 13 residues. Drawing the rest from reference TRBV5-4 and TRBJ1-4, the complete variable domain is ETGVTQSPTHLIKTRGQQVTLRCSSQSGHNTVSWYQQALGQGPQFIFQYYREEENGRGNFPPRFSGLQFPNYSSELNVNALELDDSALYLCASSIDLREKLFFGSGTQLSVL.

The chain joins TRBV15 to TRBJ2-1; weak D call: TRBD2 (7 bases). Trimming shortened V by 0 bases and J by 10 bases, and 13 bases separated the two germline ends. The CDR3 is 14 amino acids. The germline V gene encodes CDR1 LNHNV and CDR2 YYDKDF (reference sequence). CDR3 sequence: CATSRELSGGEQFF. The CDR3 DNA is TGTGCCACCAGCAGAGAATTGTCGGGGGGCGAGCAGTTCTTC.

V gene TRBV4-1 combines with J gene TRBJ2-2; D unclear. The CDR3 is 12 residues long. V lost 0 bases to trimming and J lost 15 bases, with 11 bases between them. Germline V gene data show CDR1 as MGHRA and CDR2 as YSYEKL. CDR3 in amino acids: CASSQEPGAMFF. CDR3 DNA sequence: TGCGCCAGCAGCCAAGAGCCTGGTGCTATGTTTTTT.

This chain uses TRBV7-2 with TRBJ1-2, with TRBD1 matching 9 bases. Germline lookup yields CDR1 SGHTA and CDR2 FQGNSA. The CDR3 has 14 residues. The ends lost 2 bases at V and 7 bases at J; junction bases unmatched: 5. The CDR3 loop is CASSLNRGPGGYTF. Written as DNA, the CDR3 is TGTGCCAGCAGCTTAAACAGGGGGCCCGGTGGCTACACCTTC.

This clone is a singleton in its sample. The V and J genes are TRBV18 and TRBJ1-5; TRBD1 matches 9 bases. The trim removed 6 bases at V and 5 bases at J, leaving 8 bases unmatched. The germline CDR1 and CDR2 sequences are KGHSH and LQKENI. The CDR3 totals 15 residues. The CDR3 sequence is CASSAQGTGHQPQHF. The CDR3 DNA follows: TGTGCCAGCTCCGCCCAAGGGACAGGGCATCAGCCCCAGCATTTT.

In DNA, the CDR3 is TGTGCCAGTAGTATAGGGACAGGGGCCTACAATGAGCAGTTCTTC. This sequence encodes CASSIGTGAYNEQFF. The chain uses TRBV19 and TRBJ2-1; 9 bases line up with TRBD1. Germline CDR1 reads LNHDA; CDR2 reads SQIVND (reference sequence). V lost 1 base, J lost 2 bases, and 0 bases stayed unmatched. This CDR3 spans 15 amino acids.

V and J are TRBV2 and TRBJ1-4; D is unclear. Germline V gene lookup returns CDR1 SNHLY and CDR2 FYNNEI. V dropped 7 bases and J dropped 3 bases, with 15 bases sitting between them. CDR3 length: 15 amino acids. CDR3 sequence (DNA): TGTGCCAGCACCCCTCGGTACGGGTCTAATGAAAAACTGTTTTTT. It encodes CASTPRYGSNEKLFF.

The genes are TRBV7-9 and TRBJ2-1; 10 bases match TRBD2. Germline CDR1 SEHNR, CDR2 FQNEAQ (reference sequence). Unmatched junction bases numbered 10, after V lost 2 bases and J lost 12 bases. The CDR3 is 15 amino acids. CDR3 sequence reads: CASSLTGTSASTQFF. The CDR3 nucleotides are TGTGCCAGCAGCTTAACAGGGACTAGCGCCAGTACGCAGTTCTTC. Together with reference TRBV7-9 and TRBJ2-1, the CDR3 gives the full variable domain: DTGVSQNPRHKITKRGQNVTFRCDPISEHNRLYWYRQTLGQGPEFLTYFQNEAQLEKSRLLSDRFSAERPKGSFSTLEIQRTEQGDSAMYLCASSLTGTSASTQFFGPGTRLTVL.

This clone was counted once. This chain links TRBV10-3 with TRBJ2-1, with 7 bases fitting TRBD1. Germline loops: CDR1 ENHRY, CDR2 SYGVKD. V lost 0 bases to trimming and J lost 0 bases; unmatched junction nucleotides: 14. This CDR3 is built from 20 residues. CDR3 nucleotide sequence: TGTGCCATCAGTGAGTCCCGAACCGGACAGGCCCCTTACTCCTACAATGAGCAGTTCTTC. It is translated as CAISESRTGQAPYSYNEQFF.

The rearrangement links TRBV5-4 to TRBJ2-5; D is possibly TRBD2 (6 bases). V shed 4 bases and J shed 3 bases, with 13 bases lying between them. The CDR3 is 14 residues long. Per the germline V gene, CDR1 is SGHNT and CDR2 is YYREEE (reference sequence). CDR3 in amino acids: CASSHGGPEETQYF. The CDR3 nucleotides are TGTGCCAGCAGCCATGGAGGGCCAGAAGAGACCCAGTACTTC.

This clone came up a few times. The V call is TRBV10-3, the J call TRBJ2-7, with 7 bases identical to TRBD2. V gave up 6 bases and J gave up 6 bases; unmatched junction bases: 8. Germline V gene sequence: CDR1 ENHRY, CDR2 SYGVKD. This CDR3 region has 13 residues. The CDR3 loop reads CAIRGTTSAEQYF. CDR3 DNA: TGTGCCATCAGGGGGACTACCTCCGCCGAGCAGTACTTC.

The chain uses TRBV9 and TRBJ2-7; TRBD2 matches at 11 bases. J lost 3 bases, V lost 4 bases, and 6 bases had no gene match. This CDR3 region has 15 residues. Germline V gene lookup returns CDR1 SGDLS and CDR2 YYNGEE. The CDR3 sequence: CASSSQLAGDYEQYF. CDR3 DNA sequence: TGTGCCAGCAGCTCGCAACTAGCGGGAGACTACGAGCAGTACTTC.

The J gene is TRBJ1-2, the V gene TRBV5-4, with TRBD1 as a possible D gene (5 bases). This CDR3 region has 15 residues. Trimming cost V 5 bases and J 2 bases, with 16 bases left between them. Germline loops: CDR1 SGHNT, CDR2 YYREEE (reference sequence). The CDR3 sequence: CASSFLGGGNYGYTF. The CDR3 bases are TGTGCCAGCAGTTTTTTGGGGGGAGGAAACTATGGCTACACCTTC.

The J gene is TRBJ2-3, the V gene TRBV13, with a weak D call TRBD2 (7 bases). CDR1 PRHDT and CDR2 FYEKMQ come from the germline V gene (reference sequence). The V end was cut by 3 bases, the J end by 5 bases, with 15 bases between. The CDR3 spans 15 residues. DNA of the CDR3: TGTGCCAGCAGCTTTAGAAGGGGGGGTGGAGATACGCAGTATTTT. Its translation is CASSFRRGGGDTQYF. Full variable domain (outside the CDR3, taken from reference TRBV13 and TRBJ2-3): AAGVIQSPRHLIKEKRETATLKCYPIPRHDTVYWYQQGPGQDPQFLISFYEKMQSDKGSIPDRFSAQQFSDYHSELNMSSLELGDSALYFCASSFRRGGGDTQYFGPGTRLTVL.

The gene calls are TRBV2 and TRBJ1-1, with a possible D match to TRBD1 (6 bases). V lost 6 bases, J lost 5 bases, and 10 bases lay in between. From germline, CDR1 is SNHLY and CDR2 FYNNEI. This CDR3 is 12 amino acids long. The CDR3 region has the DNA TGTGCCAGCAGACAGGGAAGAACTGAAGCTTTCTTT. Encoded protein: CASRQGRTEAFF.

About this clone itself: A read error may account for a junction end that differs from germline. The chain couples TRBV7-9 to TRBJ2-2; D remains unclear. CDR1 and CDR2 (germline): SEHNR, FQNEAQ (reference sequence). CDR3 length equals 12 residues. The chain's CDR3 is CSSSLDSGELFF. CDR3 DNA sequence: TGTTCCAGCAGCTTAGACTCCGGGGAGCTGTTTTTT. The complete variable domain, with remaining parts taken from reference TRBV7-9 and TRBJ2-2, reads DTGVSQNPRHKITKRGQNVTFRCDPISEHNRLYWYRQTLGQGPEFLTYFQNEAQLEKSRLLSDRFSAERPKGSFSTLEIQRTEQGDSAMYLCSSSLDSGELFFGEGSRLTVL.

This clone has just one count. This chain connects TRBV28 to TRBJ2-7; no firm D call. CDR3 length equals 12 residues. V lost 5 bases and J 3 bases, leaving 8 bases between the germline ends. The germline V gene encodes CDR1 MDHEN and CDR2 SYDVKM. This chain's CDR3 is CASSVGDYEQYF. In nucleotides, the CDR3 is TGTGCCAGCAGTGTCGGAGACTACGAGCAGTACTTC.